The clone carrying this T cell receptor beta chain was observed a handful of times. What it binds is unknown. This CDR3 is built from 14 residues. V lost 2 bases and J lost 1, with 9 bases in between. The germline CDR1 and CDR2 sequences are SGHRS and YFSETQ. The record originates from a study of memory CD4+ T cells and cytomegalovirus serostatus. Study context: This sample comes from healthy Belgian adults, fewer than 10 CMV seropositive, roughly 22 seronegative.

Per the original methods: Out-of-frame sequences were removed, leaving some 2 million distinct TCRbeta sequences. TCRdb keeps only in-frame clones here, not all; method: immunoSEQ multiplex PCR. V, J and clone size reflect that table, while D and trimming were determined from the DNA. The data hold 25,000 to 30,000 clones, with about 81% observed a single time. The sort gate was single viable CD3+CD4+CD8-CD45RO+ cells for memory CD4+ T cells. Study-level findings and limits: Each of fewer than 80 CMV-associated TCRbeta sequences occurred in one to five individuals.

This receptor was taken from an adult in good health and CMV-seronegative. Sequencing input: memory CD4+ T cells from blood. The chain links TRBV5-1 to TRBJ1-1; D not certain. CDR3 loop: CASSFGITNTEAFF. The CDR3 coding sequence is TGCGCCAGCAGCTTCGGGATTACGAACACTGAAGCTTTCTTT.